Listed here are 12 T cell receptor beta chains from one sample, sequenced in a study of tumor-infiltrating lymphocytes in primary liver carcinoma. A primer matching the constant region was used to make TCR beta cDNA from 500 to 650 ng of total RNA. Libraries covering TCR beta were generated through three nested multiplex PCR rounds (using a slightly modified ARM-PCR). In the first two PCR rounds, TRBV1-TRBV30 forward primers were paired with a C-beta reverse primer, and each round lasted about 9 cycles. MiXCR was run by TCRdb on the multiplex PCR reads, yielding one entry per CDR3 protein. The profile covers 300,000 to 350,000 distinct CDR3 sequences, with 65% appearing a single time and about 6% taken by the ten largest. Unsorted whole blood supplied the RNA, and germline DNA was extracted too. Sample: peripheral blood. Every receptor here comes from a middle-aged man with primary liver carcinoma and hepatitis B virus infection.

The rearrangement uses TRBV5-1 and TRBJ2-7; 12 bases align to TRBD2. Germline lookup yields CDR1 SGHRS and CDR2 YFSETQ. The CDR3 contains 18 residues. V shed 0 bases, J shed 1 base, and the junction held 8 bases outside the gene matches. As DNA, the CDR3 is TGCGCCAGCAGCTTGGTTCCTAGCGGGAGGGCCAGGTCCTACGAGCAGTACTTC. Encoded protein: CASSLVPSGRARSYEQYF.

As for this clonotype: A much more abundant neighbour one base away suggests this may be a read error. The chain's CDR3 is CASAPSPGVDTDTQYF. CDR3 nucleotide sequence: TGTGCCAGCGCCCCCAGCCCGGGAGTAGACACAGATACGCAGTATTTT. The gene calls are TRBV4-2 and TRBJ2-3; possible D gene TRBD2, 6 bases. Trimming pared 8 bases from V and 2 bases from J, leaving 20 bases between. The germline V gene has CDR1 LGHNA and CDR2 YNFKEQ. The CDR3 has 16 amino acids.

Many counts were recorded for this clonotype. J is TRBJ2-7 and V is TRBV6-5; 10 bases map to TRBD2. Trimming at V came to 6 bases and at J to 3 bases, leaving 5 bases not matched to a gene. Germline assignment: CDR1 MNHEY and CDR2 SVGAGI. This CDR3 has 14 residues. CDR3 DNA sequence: TGTGCCAGCAGCCCGGGACTAGCGAGCTACGAGCAGTACTTC. It codes for CASSPGLASYEQYF.

This clonotype was picked up a small number of times. The CDR3 DNA sequence: TGTGCCAGCAGCTTAGAAGAGGGGGGGGGCTATGGCTACACCTTC. Its translation is CASSLEEGGGYGYTF. V and J are TRBV7-8 and TRBJ1-2; possibly TRBD1 for D (6 bases). The germline V and J ends were trimmed by 1 base and 4 bases, with 13 bases remaining between them. The CDR3 totals 15 residues. Germline lookup yields CDR1 SGHVS and CDR2 FQNEAQ. Variable domain in full (rest from reference TRBV7-8 and TRBJ1-2): GAGVSQSPRYKVAKRGQDVALRCDPISGHVSLFWYQQALGQGPEFLTYFQNEAQLDKSGLPSDRFFAERPEGSVSTLKIQRTQQEDSAVYLCASSLEEGGGYGYTFGSGTRLTVV.

With regard to this clonotype: Possible read error: a much larger clone is one base away. The gene calls are TRBV6-5 and TRBJ2-7, with a weak D call TRBD1 (6 bases). The CDR3 covers 14 residues. V lost 2 bases, J lost 6 bases, and 14 bases lay in between. Germline lookup yields CDR1 MNHEY and CDR2 SVGAGI. Written as DNA, the CDR3 is TGTGCCAGCAGTTACGGGTCAGGGGCGATCGAGCAGTACTTC. This encodes CASSYGSGAIEQYF.

At least ten counts were recorded for this clonotype. The rearrangement joins TRBV6-5 to TRBJ1-1; unclear D gene. Trimming removed 2 bases at V and 8 bases at J, with 12 bases between. The germline gives CDR1 MNHEY, CDR2 SVGAGI. CDR3 length equals 13 residues. CDR3 in amino acids: CASSYGRRAEAFF. CDR3 bases: TGTGCCAGCAGTTACGGGAGGCGGGCGGAAGCTTTCTTT.

Remarks on this clonotype: A clone one base away is much larger, so this may be a read error. The rearrangement uses TRBV4-1 and TRBJ2-5, with 10 nucleotides matching TRBD1. The CDR3 totals 17 residues. V trimming: 0 bases; J trimming: 5 bases; junction bases outside the gene matches: 9. The germline V gene has CDR1 MGHRA and CDR2 YSYEKL. DNA of the CDR3: TGCGCCAGCAGCCAAGAACACCCCGGGACAGGGGCCGAGACCCAGTACTTC. Translated: CASSQEHPGTGAETQYF.

The chain joins TRBV18 to TRBJ2-7; D may be TRBD1 (6 bases). The germline V gene encodes CDR1 KGHSH and CDR2 LQKENI. The CDR3 has 14 residues. V dropped 0 bases and J dropped 0 bases, with 6 bases sitting between them. In DNA, the CDR3 is TGTGCCAGCTCACCACCGGGACACTCCTACGAGCAGTACTTC. Residues: CASSPPGHSYEQYF.

A single count supports this clonotype. A read error may be the cause here, since a much bigger clone is one base away. The CDR3 sequence: CANSPLGSPAMQFF. Written as DNA, the CDR3 is TGTGCCAACAGCCCCCTTGGTAGCCCCGCAATGCAGTTCTTC. The rearrangement joins TRBV6-6 to TRBJ2-1, with unresolved D. V shed 10 bases and J shed 12 bases, with 25 bases lying between them. The CDR3 loop spans 14 amino acids. The V gene's germline CDR1 is MNHNY and CDR2 SVGAGI (reference sequence).

The chain carries TRBV5-4 and TRBJ1-4, with TRBD1 matching 8 bases. V lost 2 bases to trimming and J lost 6 bases; unmatched junction nucleotides: 9. The length of the CDR3 is 16 residues. From germline, CDR1 is SGHNT and CDR2 YYREEE (reference sequence). The CDR3 sequence: CASSFTGAGGDEKLFF. CDR3 nucleotide sequence: TGTGCCAGCAGCTTCACCGGCGCAGGGGGCGATGAAAAACTGTTTTTT.

With regard to this clonotype: A much larger clone lies one base from this, so it may be a read error. The chain is built from TRBV5-6 and TRBJ1-5, with D hard to call. Germline V gives CDR1 SGHDT, CDR2 YYEEEE. The CDR3 spans 15 residues. The CDR3 DNA follows: TGTGCCAGCAGCTTTTACCGGGTTCTCAATAAGCCCCAGCATTTT. Protein sequence: CASSFYRVLNKPQHF.

Judged by abundance, this clonotype is medium-sized. The CDR3 sequence is CASGGGQETQYF. The CDR3 nucleotides read TGTGCCAGCGGGGGCGGACAAGAGACCCAGTACTTC. The chain joins TRBV11-1 to TRBJ2-5, with D possibly matching TRBD1 (6 bases). Looked up from germline, CDR1 is SGHAT and CDR2 is FQDESV (reference sequence). V shed 8 bases and J shed 2 bases, with 9 bases lying between them. The CDR3 runs 12 residues.